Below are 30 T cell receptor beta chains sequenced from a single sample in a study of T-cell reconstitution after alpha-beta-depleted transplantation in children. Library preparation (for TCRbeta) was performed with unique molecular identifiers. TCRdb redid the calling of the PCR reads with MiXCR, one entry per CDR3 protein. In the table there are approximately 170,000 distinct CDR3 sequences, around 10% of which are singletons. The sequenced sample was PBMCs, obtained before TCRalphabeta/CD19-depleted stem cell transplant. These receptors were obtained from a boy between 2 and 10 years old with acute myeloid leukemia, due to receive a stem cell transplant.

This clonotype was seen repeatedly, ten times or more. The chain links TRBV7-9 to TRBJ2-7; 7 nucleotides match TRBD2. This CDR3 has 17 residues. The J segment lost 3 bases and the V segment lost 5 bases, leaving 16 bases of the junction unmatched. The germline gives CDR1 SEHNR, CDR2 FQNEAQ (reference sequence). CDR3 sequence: CASSPTLGGGLNYEQYF. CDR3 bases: TGTGCCAGCAGCCCCACGCTTGGGGGAGGGTTAAACTACGAGCAGTACTTC.

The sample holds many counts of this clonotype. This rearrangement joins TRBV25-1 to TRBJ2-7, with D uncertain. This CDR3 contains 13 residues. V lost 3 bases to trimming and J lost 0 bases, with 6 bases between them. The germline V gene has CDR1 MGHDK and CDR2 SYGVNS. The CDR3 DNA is TGTGCCAGCAGTGATGGCAGCTCCTACGAGCAGTACTTC. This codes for CASSDGSSYEQYF.

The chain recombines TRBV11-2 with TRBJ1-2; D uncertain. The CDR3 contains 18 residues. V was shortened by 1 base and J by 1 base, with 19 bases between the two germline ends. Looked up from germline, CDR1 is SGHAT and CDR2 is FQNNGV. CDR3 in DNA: TGTGCCAGCAGCTTAGGTTTGTCTTTGGCAGATCTTAACTATGGCTACACCTTC. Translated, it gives CASSLGLSLADLNYGYTF.

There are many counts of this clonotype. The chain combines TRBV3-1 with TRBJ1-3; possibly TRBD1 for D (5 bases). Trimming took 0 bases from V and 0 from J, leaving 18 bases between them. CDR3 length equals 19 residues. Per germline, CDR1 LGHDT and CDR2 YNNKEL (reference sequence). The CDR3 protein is CASSQDLERQTSSGNTIYF. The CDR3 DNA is TGTGCCAGCAGCCAAGATTTGGAGCGACAGACAAGCTCTGGAAACACCATATATTTT.

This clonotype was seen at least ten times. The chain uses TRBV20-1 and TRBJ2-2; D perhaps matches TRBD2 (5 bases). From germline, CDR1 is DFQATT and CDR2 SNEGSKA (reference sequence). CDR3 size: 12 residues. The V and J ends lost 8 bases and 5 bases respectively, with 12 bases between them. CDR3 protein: CSTLRGTGELFF. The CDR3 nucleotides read TGCAGTACCCTTCGGGGTACCGGGGAGCTGTTTTTT.

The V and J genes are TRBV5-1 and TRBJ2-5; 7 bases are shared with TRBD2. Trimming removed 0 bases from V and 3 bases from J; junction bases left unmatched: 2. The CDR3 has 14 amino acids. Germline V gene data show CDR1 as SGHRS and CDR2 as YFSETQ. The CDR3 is CASSLASGKETQYF. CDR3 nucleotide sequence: TGCGCCAGCAGCTTGGCTAGCGGAAAAGAGACCCAGTACTTC.

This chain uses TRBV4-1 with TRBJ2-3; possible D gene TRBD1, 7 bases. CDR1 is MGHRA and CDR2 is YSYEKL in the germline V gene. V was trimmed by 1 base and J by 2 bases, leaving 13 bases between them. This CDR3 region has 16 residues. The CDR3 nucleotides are TGCGCCAGCAGCCAAGGGAGGGGGCCCTTCACAGATACGCAGTATTTT. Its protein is CASSQGRGPFTDTQYF.

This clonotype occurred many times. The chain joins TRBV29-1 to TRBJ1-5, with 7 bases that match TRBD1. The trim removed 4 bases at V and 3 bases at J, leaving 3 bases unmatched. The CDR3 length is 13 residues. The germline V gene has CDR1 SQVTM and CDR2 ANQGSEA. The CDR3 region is CSVAGQNNQPQHF. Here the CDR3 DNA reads TGCAGCGTTGCGGGACAGAACAATCAGCCCCAGCATTTT.

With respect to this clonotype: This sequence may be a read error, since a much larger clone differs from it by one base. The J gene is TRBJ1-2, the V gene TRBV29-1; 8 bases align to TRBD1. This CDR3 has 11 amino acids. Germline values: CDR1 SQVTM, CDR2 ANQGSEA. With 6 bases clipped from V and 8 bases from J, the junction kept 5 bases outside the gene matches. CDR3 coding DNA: TGCAGCGTGGGACAGGAGGACGGCTACACCTTC. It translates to CSVGQEDGYTF.

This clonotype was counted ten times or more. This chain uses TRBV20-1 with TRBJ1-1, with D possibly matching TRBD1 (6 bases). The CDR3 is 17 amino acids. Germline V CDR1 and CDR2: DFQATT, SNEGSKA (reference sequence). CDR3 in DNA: TGCAGAGCCTTGGGGGGGCGCGAAGTGGAACAGAACACTGAAGCTTTCTTT. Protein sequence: CRALGGREVEQNTEAFF.

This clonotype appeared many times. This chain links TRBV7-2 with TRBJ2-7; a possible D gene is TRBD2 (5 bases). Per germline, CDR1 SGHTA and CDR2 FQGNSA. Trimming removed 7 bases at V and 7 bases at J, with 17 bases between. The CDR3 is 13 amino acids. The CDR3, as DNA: TGTGCCAGCACCCTGGACCCCCCGGGAGAGCAGTACGTC. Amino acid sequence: CASTLDPPGEQYV.

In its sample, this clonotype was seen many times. In DNA, the CDR3 is TGCAGTGCTAGAGACAGGAGATTAGACACTGAAGCTTTCTTT. Protein product: CSARDRRLDTEAFF. The genes are TRBV20-1 and TRBJ1-1; D unclear. The length of the CDR3 is 14 residues. V was clipped by 0 bases and J by 3 bases, with 11 bases between them. CDR1 and CDR2 from the germline V gene are DFQATT and SNEGSKA (reference sequence).

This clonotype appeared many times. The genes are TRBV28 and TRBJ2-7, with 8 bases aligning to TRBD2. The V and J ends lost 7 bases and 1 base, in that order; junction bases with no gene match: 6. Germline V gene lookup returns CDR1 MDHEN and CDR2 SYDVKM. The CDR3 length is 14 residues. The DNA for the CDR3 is TGTGCCAGCACCCAGCGGGAGTGGTCCTACGAGCAGTACTTC. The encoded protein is CASTQREWSYEQYF.

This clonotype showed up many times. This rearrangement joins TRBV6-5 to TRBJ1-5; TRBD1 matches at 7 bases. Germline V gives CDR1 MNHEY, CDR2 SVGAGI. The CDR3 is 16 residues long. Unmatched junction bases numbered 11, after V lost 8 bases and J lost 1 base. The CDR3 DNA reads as TGTGCCAGCCAACCGGGACAGCAGCGGAGCAATCAGCCCCAGCATTTT. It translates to CASQPGQQRSNQPQHF.

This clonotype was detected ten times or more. Written as DNA, the CDR3 is TGTGCCAGCAGTTATAGCTATGGCTACACCTTC. Translating gives CASSYSYGYTF. This chain links TRBV12-3 or TRBV12-4 with TRBJ1-2; D is undetermined. The CDR3 contains 11 residues. V dropped 4 bases and J dropped 4 bases, with 4 bases sitting between them.

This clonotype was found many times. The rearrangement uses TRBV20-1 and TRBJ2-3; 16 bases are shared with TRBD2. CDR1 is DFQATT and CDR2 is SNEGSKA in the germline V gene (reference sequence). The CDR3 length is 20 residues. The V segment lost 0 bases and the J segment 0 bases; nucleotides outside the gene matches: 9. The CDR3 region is CSARDGTSGGARPSTDTQYF. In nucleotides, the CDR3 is TGCAGTGCTAGAGATGGGACTAGCGGGGGGGCCCGTCCTAGCACAGATACGCAGTATTTT.

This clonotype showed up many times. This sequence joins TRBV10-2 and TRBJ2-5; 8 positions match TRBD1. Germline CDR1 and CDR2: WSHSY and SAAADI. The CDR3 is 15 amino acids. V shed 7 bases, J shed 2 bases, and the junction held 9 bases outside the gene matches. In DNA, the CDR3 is TGCGCCAGCACTGTGAGTGACAGGGGACAAGAGACCCAGTACTTC. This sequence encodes CASTVSDRGQETQYF.

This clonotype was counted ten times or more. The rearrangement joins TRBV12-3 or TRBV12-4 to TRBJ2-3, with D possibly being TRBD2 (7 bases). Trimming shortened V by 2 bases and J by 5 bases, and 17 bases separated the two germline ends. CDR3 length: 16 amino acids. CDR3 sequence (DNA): TGTGCCAGCAGTTTACGGGGGGCGGGACGAGAAGATACGCAGTATTTT. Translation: CASSLRGAGREDTQYF.

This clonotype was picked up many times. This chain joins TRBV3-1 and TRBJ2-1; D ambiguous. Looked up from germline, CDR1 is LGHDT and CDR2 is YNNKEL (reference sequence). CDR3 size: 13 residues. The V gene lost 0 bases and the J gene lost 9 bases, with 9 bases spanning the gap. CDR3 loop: CASSQEWRGEQFF. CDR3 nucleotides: TGTGCCAGCAGCCAAGAATGGAGAGGTGAGCAGTTCTTC.

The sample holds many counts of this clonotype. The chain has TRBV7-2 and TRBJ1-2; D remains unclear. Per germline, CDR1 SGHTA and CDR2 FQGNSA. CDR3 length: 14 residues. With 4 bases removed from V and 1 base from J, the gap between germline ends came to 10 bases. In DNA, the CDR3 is TGTGCCAGCAGCTCCGTTCAGTATAACTATGGCTACACCTTC. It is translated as CASSSVQYNYGYTF.

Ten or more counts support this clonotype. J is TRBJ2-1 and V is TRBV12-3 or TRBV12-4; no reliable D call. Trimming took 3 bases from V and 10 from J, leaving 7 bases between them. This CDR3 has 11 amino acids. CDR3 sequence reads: CASSLVEEQFF. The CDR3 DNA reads TGTGCCAGCAGTTTGGTGGAGGAGCAGTTCTTC.

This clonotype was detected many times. The CDR3 reads CSARDKGRGYGYTF. The CDR3 DNA reads TGCAGTGCTAGAGATAAGGGACGCGGCTATGGCTACACCTTC. The chain couples TRBV20-1 to TRBJ1-2; D perhaps matches TRBD1 (5 bases). This CDR3 comprises 14 residues. Per the germline V gene, CDR1 is DFQATT and CDR2 is SNEGSKA (reference sequence). V was shortened by 0 bases and J by 4 bases, with 12 bases between the two germline ends.

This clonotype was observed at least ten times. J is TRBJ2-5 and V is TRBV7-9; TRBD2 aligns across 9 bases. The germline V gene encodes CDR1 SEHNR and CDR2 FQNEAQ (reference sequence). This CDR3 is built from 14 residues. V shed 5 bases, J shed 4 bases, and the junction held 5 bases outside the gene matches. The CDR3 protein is CASSQKTSGETQYF. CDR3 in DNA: TGTGCCAGCAGCCAAAAGACTAGCGGAGAGACCCAGTACTTC.

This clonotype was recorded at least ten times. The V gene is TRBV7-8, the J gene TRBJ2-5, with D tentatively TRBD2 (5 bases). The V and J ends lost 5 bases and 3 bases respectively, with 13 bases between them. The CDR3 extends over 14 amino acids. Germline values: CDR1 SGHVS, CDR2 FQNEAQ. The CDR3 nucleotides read TGTGCCAGCAGCCCTACTAGTATTGAAGAGACCCAGTACTTC. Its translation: CASSPTSIEETQYF.

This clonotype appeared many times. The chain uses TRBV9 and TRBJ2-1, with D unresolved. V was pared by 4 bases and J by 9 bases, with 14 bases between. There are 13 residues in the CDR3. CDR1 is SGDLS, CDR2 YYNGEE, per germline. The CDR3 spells CASSPPIGFEQFF. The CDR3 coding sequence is TGTGCCAGCAGCCCTCCCATCGGGTTTGAGCAGTTCTTC. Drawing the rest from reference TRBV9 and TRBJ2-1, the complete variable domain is DSGVTQTPKHLITATGQRVTLRCSPRSGDLSVYWYQQSLDQGLQFLIQYYNGEERAKGNILERFSAQQFPDLHSELNLSSLELGDSALYFCASSPPIGFEQFFGPGTRLTVL.

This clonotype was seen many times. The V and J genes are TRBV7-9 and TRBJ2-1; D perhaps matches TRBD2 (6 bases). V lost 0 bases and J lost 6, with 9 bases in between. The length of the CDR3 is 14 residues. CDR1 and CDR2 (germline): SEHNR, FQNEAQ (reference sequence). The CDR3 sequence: CASSLARDSNEQFF. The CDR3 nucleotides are TGTGCCAGCAGCTTAGCTCGGGACTCCAATGAGCAGTTCTTC.

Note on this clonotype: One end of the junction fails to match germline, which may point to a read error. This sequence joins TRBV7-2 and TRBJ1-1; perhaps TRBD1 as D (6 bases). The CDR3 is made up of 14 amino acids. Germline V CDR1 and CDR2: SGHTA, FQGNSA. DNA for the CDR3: TGTGTCAGCAGCTTAGGACAGTTGAACACTGGAGCTTTCTTT. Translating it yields CVSSLGQLNTGAFF.

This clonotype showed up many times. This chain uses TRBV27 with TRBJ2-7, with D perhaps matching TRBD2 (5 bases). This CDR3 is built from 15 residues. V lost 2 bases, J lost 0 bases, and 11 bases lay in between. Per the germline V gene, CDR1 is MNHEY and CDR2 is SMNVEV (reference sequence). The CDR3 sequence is CASSLSSVSSYEQYF. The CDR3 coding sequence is TGTGCCAGCAGTTTAAGTAGCGTGAGCTCCTACGAGCAGTACTTC.

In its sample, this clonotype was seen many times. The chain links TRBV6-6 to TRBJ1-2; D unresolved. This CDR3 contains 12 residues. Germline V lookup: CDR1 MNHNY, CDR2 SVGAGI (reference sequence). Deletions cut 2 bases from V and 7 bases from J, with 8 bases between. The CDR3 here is CASSYDGVGYTF. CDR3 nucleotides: TGTGCCAGCAGTTACGACGGGGTTGGCTACACCTTC.

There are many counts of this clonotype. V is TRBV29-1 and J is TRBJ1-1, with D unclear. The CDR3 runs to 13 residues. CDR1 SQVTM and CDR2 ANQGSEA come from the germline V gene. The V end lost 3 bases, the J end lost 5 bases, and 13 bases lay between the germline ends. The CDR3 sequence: CSVEHGVGTEAFF. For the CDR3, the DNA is TGCAGCGTTGAGCACGGGGTGGGTACTGAAGCTTTCTTT. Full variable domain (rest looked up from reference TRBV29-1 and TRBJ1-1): SAVISQKPSRDICQRGTSLTIQCQVDSQVTMMFWYRQQPGQSLTLIATANQGSEATYESGFVIDKFPISRPNLTFSTLTVSNMSPEDSSIYLCSVEHGVGTEAFFGQGTRLTVV.